Each of the 22 T cell receptor beta chains below was sequenced from the same sample in a study of tumor-infiltrating lymphocytes in primary liver carcinoma. A primer in the constant region served to generate TCR beta cDNA from approximately 450 ng of total RNA. Slightly modified ARM-PCR, run as three nested multiplex PCR rounds, produced the TCR beta libraries. For around 9 cycles apiece, the opening two PCR rounds ran with TRBV1-TRBV30 forward primers and a C-beta reverse primer. TCRdb analysed the multiplex PCR reads with MiXCR anew, one entry per CDR3 protein. The repertoire holds 25,000 to 35,000 distinct CDR3 sequences, with less than 75% as singletons. Both RNA and DNA were isolated together from approximately 20-30 mg of bulk tissue that had not been sorted. Sequencing was performed on liver tumor tissue from sampling region 3. Subset here: tumor region T3, left-lateral pole. The origin of the receptors is a woman in her thirties with primary liver carcinoma and hepatitis B virus infection.

Comments on this clonotype: A junction boundary mismatches the germline segment, possibly from a read error. The rearrangement uses TRBV11-1 and TRBJ2-2, with D possibly TRBD1 on 5 matching bases. The CDR3 runs to 16 residues. Germline V lookup: CDR1 SGHAT, CDR2 FQDESV (reference sequence). DNA of the CDR3: TGTGCCAACAGCAGGGTTATGGCAAGGGTGTCCGGGGAGCTGTTTTTT. Protein product: CANSRVMARVSGELFF.

The sample holds many counts of this clonotype. Mismatch with germline at one junction end may stem from a read error. The chain recombines TRBV12-3 or TRBV12-4 with TRBJ1-1; D may be TRBD1 (6 bases). This CDR3 comprises 11 residues. DNA of the CDR3: TGTGCCAGTAGTTCAGGGGTTGAAGCTTTCTTT. Amino acids: CASSSGVEAFF.

As to this clonotype: The junction differs from germline at one of its ends, possibly a read error. The chain links TRBV14 to TRBJ2-1, with a tentative D call TRBD2 (6 bases). This CDR3 is 14 amino acids long. Germline V gene lookup returns CDR1 SGHDN and CDR2 FVKESK. CDR3 loop: CANSRDAGYNEQFF. The DNA of the CDR3 is TGTGCCAACAGCCGAGATGCGGGGTACAATGAGCAGTTCTTC.

A note on this clonotype: Relative to the germline gene, one junction end is altered; a read error may explain this. The chain uses TRBV4-3 and TRBJ2-1, with TRBD2 matching over 9 bases. The CDR3 totals 16 residues. Germline assignment: CDR1 LGHNA and CDR2 YSLEER. This CDR3 is CARSQNVAGARDEQIF. In DNA, the CDR3 is TGCGCCAGAAGTCAAAACGTAGCGGGAGCCAGAGATGAGCAGATCTTC.

Note on this clonotype: The CDR3 carries no conserved terminal phenylalanine or tryptophan, so it likely arises from a read error. The chain uses TRBV12-3 or TRBV12-4 and TRBJ1-1; D perhaps matches TRBD1 (5 bases). The CDR3 consists of 13 residues. This CDR3 is CTSSSTGDTEAFL. Written as DNA, the CDR3 is TGTACCAGCAGTTCCACGGGGGACACTGAAGCTTTCTTA.

In the case of this clonotype: The CDR3 carries no conserved terminal phenylalanine or tryptophan, so it likely arises from a read error. Because the CDR3's place on the DNA is in doubt, the DNA is left out and the CDR3 is given as listed by TCRdb. The rearrangement uses TRBV11-2 and TRBJ2-5; TRBD2 is taken as the D call from the table, unchecked against the DNA. The CDR3 sequence runs 16 residues, both termini included. Germline V gene sequence: CDR1 SGHAT, CDR2 FQNNGV. The CDR3 protein is CASSFRTGTSRETKYS.

The gene calls are TRBV5-4 and TRBJ2-1, with D possibly matching TRBD2 (5 bases). Per the germline V gene, CDR1 is SGHNT and CDR2 is YYREEE (reference sequence). The germline V and J ends were trimmed by 2 bases and 11 bases, with 23 bases remaining between them. The CDR3 has 16 amino acids. The CDR3 DNA follows: TGTGCCAGCAGCTTCCCCAGCTGGAGGAGTTGGAATAAGCAGTTCTTC. As protein: CASSFPSWRSWNKQFF. Supplemented by reference TRBV5-4 and TRBJ2-1, the full variable domain reads ETGVTQSPTHLIKTRGQQVTLRCSSQSGHNTVSWYQQALGQGPQFIFQYYREEENGRGNFPPRFSGLQFPNYSSELNVNALELDDSALYLCASSFPSWRSWNKQFFGPGTRLTVL.

The V gene is TRBV29-1, the J gene TRBJ1-2; D may be TRBD1 (6 bases). The CDR3 has 11 amino acids. Germline lookup yields CDR1 SQVTM and CDR2 ANQGSEA. Here the CDR3 reads CNGGGLDGYTF. As DNA, the CDR3 is TGCAACGGGGGGGGGCTCGATGGCTACACCTTC.

The rearrangement uses TRBV11-3 and TRBJ2-1; the match to TRBD2 covers 14 bases. Germline lookup yields CDR1 SGHNT and CDR2 YENEEA. The CDR3 contains 15 residues. The CDR3 DNA sequence: TGTATCAGCTGCCGACTAGCGGGGGGGGGGTATAAGCAGTTCTTC. This gives the protein CISCRLAGGGYKQFF.

Note on this clonotype: An end of the junction differs from the germline gene, which may be a read error. The chain joins TRBV4-3 to TRBJ2-1, with 7 bases identical to TRBD2. The CDR3 sequence is 16 residues long. Germline CDR1 LGHNA, CDR2 YSLEER. This chain's CDR3 is CASSQDWDYVYNEHFF. Written as DNA, the CDR3 is TGCGCAAGCAGCCAAGATTGGGACTACGTCTACAATGAGCACTTCTTC.

Details on this clonotype: One end of the junction does not line up with germline, which may come from a read error. The chain links TRBV11-3 to TRBJ2-5, with D possibly TRBD1 on 6 matching bases. Germline V lookup: CDR1 SGHNT, CDR2 YENEEA. The CDR3 runs 15 residues. The CDR3 DNA reads TGTGCGAGCAGTCAGTGGGACAACTATCAAGAGATCCAGTACTTC. Protein product: CASSQWDNYQEIQYF.

The sample holds many counts of this clonotype. The rearrangement links TRBV28 to TRBJ2-2, with 12 bases fitting TRBD1. Losses at the gene ends were 5 bases for V and 5 bases for J; bases not matched to a gene: 6. This CDR3 has 16 amino acids. Germline assignment: CDR1 MDHEN and CDR2 SYDVKM. In DNA form, the CDR3 reads TGTGCCAGCAGTCCGTGGGACAGGGGGCTGACCGGGGAGCTGTTTTTT. It translates to CASSPWDRGLTGELFF.

A single count supports this clonotype. One end of the junction fails to match germline, which may point to a read error. V gene TRBV11-2 combines with J gene TRBJ2-7; weak D call: TRBD2 (7 bases). This CDR3 contains 14 residues. Germline loops: CDR1 SGHAT, CDR2 FQNNGV. The CDR3 spells CASGLVGGLGDQYF. The CDR3 DNA sequence: TGTGCCAGCGGCTTAGTGGGGGGGCTTGGTGATCAGTACTTC.

Points on this clonotype: One end of the junction fails to match germline, which may point to a read error. The rearrangement links TRBV11-2 to TRBJ2-3; possible D gene TRBD2, 5 bases. Germline V gene lookup returns CDR1 SGHAT and CDR2 FQNNGV. This CDR3 has 13 residues. The chain's CDR3 is CASSLDRGGTRYF. The DNA of the CDR3 is TGTGCCAGCAGTTTAGATCGAGGAGGTACGCGGTATTTT.

This clonotype has a handful of counts. In this CDR3 the conserved last residue, phenylalanine or tryptophan, is missing, so a read error is likely. V is TRBV12-5 and J is TRBJ1-6; 8 bases agree with TRBD1. The germline V gene encodes CDR1 LGHNT and CDR2 FRNRAP. The CDR3 totals 17 residues. J gave up 0 bases and V 4 bases, and 5 bases lay outside the gene matches. CDR3: CASGSRQGSSYNSPLHI. DNA for the CDR3: TGTGCTAGTGGTTCAAGACAGGGGAGCTCCTATAATTCACCCCTCCACATT.

This chain links TRBV25-1 with TRBJ2-2; D is perhaps TRBD2 (5 bases). V was cut by 11 bases and J by 3 bases, with 22 bases left in between. Germline CDR1 MGHDK, CDR2 SYGVNS. The CDR3 spans 16 residues. The CDR3 DNA reads as TGTGCCCTTCATAGCGCTTCATCGCCTTACACCGGGGAGCTGTTTTTT. Its translation: CALHSASSPYTGELFF. Combining the CDR3 with reference TRBV25-1 and TRBJ2-2 gives the whole variable domain EADIYQTPRYLVIGTGKKITLECSQTMGHDKMYWYQQDPGMELHLIHYSYGVNSTEKGDLSSESTVSRIRTEHFPLTLESARPSHTSQYLCALHSASSPYTGELFFGEGSRLTVL.

A remark on this clonotype: The junction departs from germline at one end; a sequencing error may be responsible. The chain is built from TRBV11-2 and TRBJ2-2, with 8 bases fitting TRBD1. Germline-derived CDR1 and CDR2 are SGHAT and FQNNGV. The CDR3 is 15 residues long. The chain's CDR3 is CASSLAWTGTAELFF. CDR3 in DNA: TGTGCCAGCAGCTTGGCATGGACAGGGACCGCGGAGCTGTTTTTT.

Of note for this clonotype: This sequence may be a read error, since a much larger clone differs from it by one base. Since the CDR3 does not end with the conserved phenylalanine or tryptophan, this likely comes from a read error. The DNA is omitted, as the CDR3 cannot be located on it reliably, and the CDR3 follows TCRdb's listing. The chain employs TRBV11-2 and TRBJ2-7; the table's D gene call, TRBD1, was not cross checked with the DNA. The CDR3 sequence runs 11 residues, both termini included. CDR1 is SGHAT, CDR2 FQNNGV, per germline. CDR3 residues: CANSSARSLEY.

This clonotype came up many times. At one of its ends the junction is not consistent with the germline gene, which may arise from a read error. J is TRBJ2-2 and V is TRBV11-1; the match to TRBD1 covers 8 bases. The CDR3 sequence is 15 residues long. Germline V lookup: CDR1 SGHAT, CDR2 FQDESV (reference sequence). CDR3: CASSQGASSTWELFF. As DNA, the CDR3 is TGTGCCAGCAGCCAGGGGGCTAGCAGCACCTGGGAGCTGTTTTTT.

CDR3 region: CASSLAVDEQYF. Here the CDR3 DNA reads TGTGCCAGCAGCTTGGCTGTGGACGAGCAGTACTTC. This sequence joins TRBV11-1 and TRBJ2-7; D unclear. There are 12 residues in the CDR3. Germline V gives CDR1 SGHAT, CDR2 FQDESV (reference sequence). The V end was cut by 3 bases, the J end by 5 bases, with 8 bases between.

With respect to this clonotype: The junction departs from germline at one end; a sequencing error may be responsible. The V call is TRBV11-2, the J call TRBJ2-1; D is ambiguous. Per germline, CDR1 SGHAT and CDR2 FQNNGV. The CDR3 spans 15 residues. CDR3 amino acids: CSSSLEESLLNEQFF. The CDR3 nucleotides are TGTTCCAGCAGCTTAGAGGAGAGTCTCCTCAATGAGCAGTTCTTC.

In regard to this clonotype: The conserved final phenylalanine or tryptophan is absent from the CDR3, which likely points to a read error. This chain joins TRBV5-4 and TRBJ2-5; 11 positions match TRBD2. In germline, CDR1 is SGHNT, CDR2 YYREEE (reference sequence). This CDR3 is built from 15 residues. CDR3 DNA: TGTGCCAGTAGCTTGGGGACTAGCGGACAAGTGACCCAGTACTTA. Protein product: CASSLGTSGQVTQYL.